Below are 26 T cell receptor beta chains sequenced from a single sample in a study of vaccination effects on CD4 cells after COVID-19. This table comes from immunoSEQ multiplex PCR, and its TCRdb copy is limited to in-frame clones, with some not included. Of 30,000 to 35,000 clones listed, more than 70% are singletons. Peptide-pool stimulation followed by sequencing identified expanded antigen-specific CD4+ clonotypes in the ViraFEST assay. Upon completion of roughly ten days in culture, CD4+ T cells were isolated. Vaccine recipients, nucleocapsid antibody negative, had no prior SARS-CoV-2 infection. These TCRs are of unknown antigen specificity. Here the sequenced sample was CD4+ T cells from PBMCs cultured with HCoV-OC43 spike peptides, taken before COVID-19 vaccination. Subset: HCoV-OC43 spike overlapping peptide pool stimulation. The receptors shown here come from a human donor who received a COVID-19 vaccine.

This chain joins TRBV9 and TRBJ2-3; 10 bases align to TRBD2. The germline CDR1 and CDR2 sequences are SGDLS and YYNGEE. CDR3 length: 16 residues. V gave up 2 bases and J gave up 2 bases; unmatched junction bases: 5. CDR3 in DNA: TGTGCCAGCAGCGTCGGGACTAGCGCCCACACAGATACGCAGTATTTT. Protein product: CASSVGTSAHTDTQYF.

This clone was counted a few times. The chain links TRBV3-1 (or the pseudogene TRBV3-2) to TRBJ1-1, with D uncertain. Trimming pared 5 bases from V and 4 bases from J, leaving 5 bases between. The V gene's germline CDR1 is LGHDT and CDR2 YNNKEL (reference sequence). The CDR3 spans 11 residues. CDR3 region: CASSLGTEAFF. For the CDR3, the DNA is TGTGCCAGCAGCTTGGGCACTGAAGCTTTCTTT.

The gene calls are TRBV3-1 (or the pseudogene TRBV3-2) and TRBJ1-2; TRBD1 is a possible D gene (6 bases). This CDR3 contains 15 residues. V was clipped by 5 bases and J by 6 bases, with 19 bases between them. Germline V CDR1 and CDR2: LGHDT, YNNKEL (reference sequence). CDR3 region: CASSTGGGETHGYTF. The CDR3 coding sequence is TGTGCCAGCAGCACCGGGGGCGGGGAGACGCATGGCTACACCTTC.

V gene TRBV20-1 combines with J gene TRBJ1-5; 9 nucleotides agree with TRBD1. This CDR3 spans 14 amino acids. CDR1 and CDR2 from the germline V gene are DFQATT and SNEGSKA (reference sequence). J was trimmed by 7 bases and V by 3 bases; bases with no gene match: 7. The CDR3 here is CSASEGTGFQPQHF. CDR3 nucleotides: TGCAGTGCTAGTGAGGGGACAGGGTTCCAGCCCCAGCATTTT.

The chain recombines TRBV19 with TRBJ2-7, with D perhaps TRBD1 (6 bases). V was trimmed by 2 bases and J by 3 bases, leaving 14 bases between them. CDR3 size: 15 residues. Germline V CDR1 and CDR2: LNHDA, SQIVND (reference sequence). The CDR3 region has the DNA TGTGCCAGTAGTATACCCGGACAGATCCTCTACGAGCAGTACTTC. It yields the protein CASSIPGQILYEQYF. The variable domain in full, completed from reference TRBV19 and TRBJ2-7, reads DGGITQSPKYLFRKEGQNVTLSCEQNLNHDAMYWYRQDPGQGLRLIYYSQIVNDFQKGDIAEGYSVSREKKESFPLTVTSAQKNPTAFYLCASSIPGQILYEQYFGPGTRLTVT.

The chain recombines TRBV28 with TRBJ1-5; D uncertain. Germline values: CDR1 MDHEN, CDR2 SYDVKM. The V and J ends lost 3 bases and 0 bases respectively, with 9 bases between them. The CDR3 is 15 residues long. The CDR3 region has the DNA TGTGCCAGCAGTTTTCATACGTATAGCAATCAGCCCCAGCATTTT. Its translation: CASSFHTYSNQPQHF.

This chain connects TRBV25-1 to TRBJ2-3; 9 bases align to TRBD1. The germline gives CDR1 MGHDK, CDR2 SYGVNS. V lost 3 bases and J lost 3; bases outside the gene matches: 4. The CDR3 extends over 15 amino acids. The CDR3 bases are TGTGCCAGCAGTGAGAACAGGGGGCAAACAGATACGCAGTATTTT. Protein sequence: CASSENRGQTDTQYF.

J is TRBJ2-7 and V is TRBV5-1, with D possibly being TRBD1 (5 bases). The CDR3 runs 18 residues. V was trimmed by 0 bases and J by 2 bases, leaving 21 bases between them. The germline V gene has CDR1 SGHRS and CDR2 YFSETQ. The CDR3 DNA is TGCGCCAGCAGCTTGGAGGGCAGGGCTCCCGCCAGGCCCTACGAGCAGTACTTC. Translating gives CASSLEGRAPARPYEQYF.

The chain's CDR3 is CASSQDPLPRTSGYNEQFF. The CDR3 DNA reads TGTGCCAGCAGCCAAGATCCCCTGCCCCGGACTAGCGGGTACAATGAGCAGTTCTTC. The rearrangement uses TRBV3-1 (or the pseudogene TRBV3-2) and TRBJ2-1, with TRBD2 matching over 11 bases. Losses at the gene ends were 0 bases for V and 4 bases for J; bases not matched to a gene: 11. Germline lookup yields CDR1 LGHDT and CDR2 YNNKEL (reference sequence). The CDR3 has 19 amino acids.

The V call is TRBV10-3, the J call TRBJ1-3; D remains ambiguous. The CDR3 consists of 16 residues. CDR1 and CDR2 (germline): ENHRY, SYGVKD. Trimming cost V 4 bases and J 2 bases, with 15 bases left between them. CDR3 region: CAISGGKALTGNTIYF. The DNA of the CDR3 is TGTGCCATCAGTGGGGGTAAGGCACTGACTGGAAACACCATATATTTT.

In DNA, the CDR3 is TGTGCCAGCAGCCGGGTCTGGGACAGCTCTGGAAACACCATATATTTT. Protein sequence: CASSRVWDSSGNTIYF. The chain is built from TRBV7-2 and TRBJ1-3; 7 nucleotides align to TRBD1. The CDR3 loop spans 16 amino acids. CDR1 SGHTA and CDR2 FQGNSA come from the germline V gene. Trimming took 5 bases from V and 0 from J; bases not matched to a gene: 7.

This chain links TRBV4-2 with TRBJ2-3; 7 positions agree with TRBD2. J lost 3 bases, V lost 1 base, and 4 bases had no gene match. CDR3 length equals 15 residues. Germline V gives CDR1 LGHNA, CDR2 YNFKEQ. Here the CDR3 reads CASSQVASGTDTQYF. Written as DNA, the CDR3 is TGTGCCAGCAGCCAAGTGGCTAGCGGAACAGATACGCAGTATTTT.

The V and J genes are TRBV7-2 and TRBJ2-6; TRBD1 or TRBD2 may be the D gene (5 bases each). The V gene's germline CDR1 is SGHTA and CDR2 FQGNSA. The ends were cut back, 1 base at V and 4 bases at J, with 8 bases in the middle. The CDR3 consists of 15 residues. CDR3: CASSLVGVGANVLTF. CDR3 DNA: TGTGCCAGCAGCTTAGTGGGGGTCGGGGCCAACGTCCTGACTTTC.

The chain joins TRBV10-3 to TRBJ1-3, with TRBD1 matching over 7 bases. The CDR3 covers 15 residues. V shed 3 bases, J shed 0 bases, and the junction held 2 bases outside the gene matches. CDR1 is ENHRY, CDR2 SYGVKD, per germline. The CDR3 DNA reads TGTGCCATCAGTGAACAGGGGCGCTCTGGAAACACCATATATTTT. Its protein product is CAISEQGRSGNTIYF.

The rearrangement uses TRBV5-1 and TRBJ2-1, with TRBD2 matching 7 bases. This CDR3 contains 12 residues. CDR1 is SGHRS, CDR2 YFSETQ, per germline. With 1 base clipped from V and 10 bases from J, the junction kept 2 bases outside the gene matches. CDR3 sequence reads: CASSLTSAEQFF. CDR3 coding DNA: TGCGCCAGCAGCTTGACTAGCGCCGAGCAGTTCTTC.

The J gene is TRBJ2-3, the V gene TRBV2; TRBD2 agrees at 7 bases. The length of the CDR3 is 15 residues. After removal of 5 bases from V and 7 bases from J, the junction contained 12 bases not matched to a gene. Germline V gives CDR1 SNHLY, CDR2 FYNNEI. In nucleotides, the CDR3 is TGTGCCAGCAGTCCGCGGCGGGGGAGTGGGAATACGCAGTATTTT. Translated: CASSPRRGSGNTQYF.

The gene calls are TRBV19 and TRBJ1-6, with a tentative D call TRBD1 (5 bases). Germline V CDR1 and CDR2: LNHDA, SQIVND (reference sequence). There are 14 residues in the CDR3. The ends were cut back, 3 bases at V and 11 bases at J, with 14 bases in the middle. CDR3 bases: TGTGCCAGTAGTATCCGTCAGGGTCAAGCACCCCTCCACTTT. The encoded protein is CASSIRQGQAPLHF.

V usage is TRBV4-1 and J usage is TRBJ2-1; 9 positions agree with TRBD2. The V gene end was trimmed by 1 base and the J gene end by 0 bases; junction bases not matched to a gene: 13. Germline CDR1 is MGHRA and CDR2 is YSYEKL. This CDR3 spans 20 amino acids. The CDR3 region is CASSQGGAEPGLASYNEQFF. Written as DNA, the CDR3 is TGCGCCAGCAGCCAAGGAGGGGCCGAGCCGGGACTAGCCTCCTACAATGAGCAGTTCTTC.

In its sample, this clone was seen a few times. The J gene is TRBJ1-1, the V gene TRBV3-1 (or the pseudogene TRBV3-2); TRBD1 is a possible D gene (5 bases). Germline-derived CDR1 and CDR2 are LGHDT and YNNKEL (reference sequence). V was clipped by 1 base and J by 4 bases, with 13 bases between them. This CDR3 spans 15 amino acids. The CDR3 is CASSQGWGGSTEAFF. The DNA of the CDR3 is TGTGCCAGCAGCCAAGGGTGGGGCGGTAGCACTGAAGCTTTCTTT.

This chain connects TRBV25-1 to TRBJ1-4, with D hard to call. This CDR3 has 14 amino acids. V lost 8 bases and J 4 bases, leaving 14 bases between the germline ends. Germline assignment: CDR1 MGHDK and CDR2 SYGVNS. CDR3 bases: TGTGCCAGCGTAGCGGACGGTTTTAATGAAAAACTGTTTTTT. This translates into CASVADGFNEKLFF.

The V and J genes are TRBV18 and TRBJ2-5, with 7 bases fitting TRBD1. V shed 4 bases and J 2 bases; nucleotides not matched to a gene: 1. The CDR3 covers 13 residues. CDR1 and CDR2 (germline): KGHSH, LQKENI. Here the CDR3 DNA reads TGTGCCAGCTCACAGGGGGCGCAAGAGACCCAGTACTTC. Residues: CASSQGAQETQYF. The complete variable domain, with remaining parts taken from reference TRBV18 and TRBJ2-5, reads NAGVMQNPRHLVRRRGQEARLRCSPMKGHSHVYWYRQLPEEGLKFMVYLQKENIIDESGMPKERFSAEFPKEGPSILRIQQVVRGDSAAYFCASSQGAQETQYFGPGTRLLVL.

This clone showed up just a few times. This chain connects TRBV7-9 to TRBJ2-3; D may be TRBD1 (6 bases). Germline V gene lookup returns CDR1 SEHNR and CDR2 FQNEAQ (reference sequence). There are 12 residues in the CDR3. Trimming left V 5 bases short and J 6 bases short, with 9 bases between. CDR3 in DNA: TGTGCCAGCAGCCCTAGGGGGGATACGCAGTATTTT. Translated, it gives CASSPRGDTQYF.

This clone was seen once. The chain has TRBV7-9 and TRBJ1-6, with a possible D match to TRBD1 (6 bases). Germline CDR1 reads SEHNR; CDR2 reads FQNEAQ (reference sequence). Trimming stripped 6 bases from V and 10 bases from J, with 16 bases between. The CDR3 runs to 14 residues. The CDR3: CASSQQGQGSPLHF. The DNA for the CDR3 is TGTGCCAGCAGTCAACAGGGTCAAGGATCACCCCTCCACTTT.

There are a few counts of this clone. V gene TRBV3-1 (or the pseudogene TRBV3-2) combines with J gene TRBJ2-2; no definite D call. V lost 4 bases to trimming and J lost 7 bases, with 13 bases between them. CDR1 is LGHDT, CDR2 YNNKEL, per germline (reference sequence). The CDR3 extends over 14 amino acids. CDR3 sequence: CASSRTLEIGELFF. CDR3 nucleotides: TGTGCCAGCAGCCGAACTCTGGAGATCGGGGAGCTGTTTTTT.

In this sample, this clone turned up once. The chain is built from TRBV6-2 or TRBV6-3 and TRBJ2-3; D assignment may be TRBD1 or TRBD2 (5 bases each). V lost 2 bases and J lost 2, with 14 bases in between. The length of the CDR3 is 16 residues. Germline CDR1 is MNHEY and CDR2 is SVGEGT. CDR3 loop: CASSYGVGDLTDTQYF. Written as DNA, the CDR3 is TGTGCCAGCAGTTACGGAGTGGGGGACCTCACAGATACGCAGTATTTT.

The table lists this clone with a few counts. The V gene is TRBV28, the J gene TRBJ1-2; no reliable D call. Germline loops: CDR1 MDHEN, CDR2 SYDVKM. V lost 6 bases and J 4 bases, leaving 12 bases between the germline ends. CDR3 length equals 13 residues. This CDR3 reads CASRGSSPYGYTF. As DNA, the CDR3 is TGTGCCAGCAGGGGGTCCTCTCCCTATGGCTACACCTTC.